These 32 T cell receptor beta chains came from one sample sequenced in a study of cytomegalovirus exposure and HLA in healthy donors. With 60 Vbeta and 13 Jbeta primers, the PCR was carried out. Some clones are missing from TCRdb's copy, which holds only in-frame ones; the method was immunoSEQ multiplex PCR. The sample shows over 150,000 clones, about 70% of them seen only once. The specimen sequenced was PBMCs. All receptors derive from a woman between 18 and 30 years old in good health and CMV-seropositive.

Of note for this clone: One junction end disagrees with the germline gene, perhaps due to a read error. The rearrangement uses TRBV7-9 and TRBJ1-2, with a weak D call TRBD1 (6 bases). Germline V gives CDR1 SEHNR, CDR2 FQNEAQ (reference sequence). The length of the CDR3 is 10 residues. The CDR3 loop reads CASSPGTGPF. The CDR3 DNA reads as TGTGCCAGCAGCCCCGGCACAGGGCCCTTC.

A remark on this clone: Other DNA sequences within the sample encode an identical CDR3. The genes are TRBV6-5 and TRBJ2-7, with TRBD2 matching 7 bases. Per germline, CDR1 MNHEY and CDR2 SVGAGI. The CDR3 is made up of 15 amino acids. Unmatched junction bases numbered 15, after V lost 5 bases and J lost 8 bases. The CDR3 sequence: CASSRGLAGLGQQYF. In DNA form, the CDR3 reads TGTGCCAGCAGTCGAGGATTAGCGGGCCTGGGCCAGCAGTACTTC.

The CDR3, as DNA: TGTGCCAGCAGAACGGGGAGGGGAGGCAACTATGGCTACACCTTC. This codes for CASRTGRGGNYGYTF. The rearrangement links TRBV28 to TRBJ1-2, with D possibly matching TRBD1 (5 bases). Per germline, CDR1 MDHEN and CDR2 SYDVKM. The CDR3 totals 15 residues. Trimming removed 6 bases from V and 2 bases from J, with 16 bases in between.

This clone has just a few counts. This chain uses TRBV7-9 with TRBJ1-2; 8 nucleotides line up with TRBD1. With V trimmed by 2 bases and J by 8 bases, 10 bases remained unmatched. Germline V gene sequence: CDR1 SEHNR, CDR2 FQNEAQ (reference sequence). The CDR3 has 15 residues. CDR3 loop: CASSLPEGRGHGYTF. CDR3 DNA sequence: TGTGCCAGCAGCTTACCCGAGGGCAGGGGGCACGGCTACACCTTC.

The CDR3 protein is CAWSVLAGVHEQFF. In DNA form, the CDR3 reads TGTGCCTGGAGTGTACTAGCGGGAGTCCATGAGCAGTTCTTC. The V gene is TRBV30, the J gene TRBJ2-1, with 11 nucleotides matching TRBD2. Germline V CDR1 and CDR2: GTSNPN, SVGIG (reference sequence). This CDR3 is built from 14 residues. The J segment lost 8 bases and the V segment lost 0 bases, leaving 3 bases of the junction unmatched.

The CDR3: CASSVQTGGNEKLFF. CDR3 sequence (DNA): TGTGCCAGCAGCGTCCAGACAGGGGGCAATGAAAAACTGTTTTTT. V gene TRBV9 combines with J gene TRBJ1-4, with TRBD1 matching 10 bases. Losses at the gene ends were 2 bases for V and 5 bases for J; bases not matched to a gene: 3. The CDR3 contains 15 residues. The germline V gene encodes CDR1 SGDLS and CDR2 YYNGEE.

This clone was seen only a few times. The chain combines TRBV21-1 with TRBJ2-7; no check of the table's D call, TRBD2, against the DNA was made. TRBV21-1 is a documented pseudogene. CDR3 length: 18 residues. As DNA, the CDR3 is TGTGCCATAAATCCGCCCTCCGTACCTGGAGGCCCCTCCTACGAGCAGTACTTC. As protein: CAINPPSVPGGPSYEQYF.

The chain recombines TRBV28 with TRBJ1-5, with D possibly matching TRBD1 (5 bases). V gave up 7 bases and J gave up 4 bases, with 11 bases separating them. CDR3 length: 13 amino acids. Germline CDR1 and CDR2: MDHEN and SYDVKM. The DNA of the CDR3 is TGTGCCAGCATCGGGGGTCCAAATCAGCCCCAGCATTTT. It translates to CASIGGPNQPQHF.

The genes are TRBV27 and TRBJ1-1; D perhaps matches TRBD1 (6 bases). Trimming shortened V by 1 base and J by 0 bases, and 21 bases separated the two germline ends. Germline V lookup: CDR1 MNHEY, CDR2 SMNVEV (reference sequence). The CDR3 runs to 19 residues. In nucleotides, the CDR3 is TGTGCCAGCAGTTTATTTTTCCCGGCCGGGACACCGATGAACACTGAAGCTTTCTTT. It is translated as CASSLFFPAGTPMNTEAFF.

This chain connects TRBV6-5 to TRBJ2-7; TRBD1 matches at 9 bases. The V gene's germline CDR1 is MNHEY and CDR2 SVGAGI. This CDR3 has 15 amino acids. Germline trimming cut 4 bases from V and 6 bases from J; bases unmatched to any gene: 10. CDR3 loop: CASSSGTGTLSEQYF. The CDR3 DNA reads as TGTGCCAGCAGTTCGGGGACAGGGACTTTAAGCGAGCAGTACTTC.

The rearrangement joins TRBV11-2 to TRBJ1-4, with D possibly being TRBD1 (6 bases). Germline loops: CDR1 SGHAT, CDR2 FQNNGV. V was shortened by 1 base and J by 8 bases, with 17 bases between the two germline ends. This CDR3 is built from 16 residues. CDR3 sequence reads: CASSLGWVRQEEKLFF. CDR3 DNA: TGTGCCAGCAGCTTAGGGTGGGTACGACAGGAGGAAAAACTGTTTTTT.

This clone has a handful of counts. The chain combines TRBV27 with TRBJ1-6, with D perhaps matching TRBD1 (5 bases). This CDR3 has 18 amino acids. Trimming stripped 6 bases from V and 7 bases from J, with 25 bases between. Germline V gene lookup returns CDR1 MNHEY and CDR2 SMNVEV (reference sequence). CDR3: CASSQQQLGALRNSPLHF. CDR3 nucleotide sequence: TGTGCCAGCAGCCAGCAGCAGTTAGGGGCTTTAAGAAATTCACCCCTCCACTTT.

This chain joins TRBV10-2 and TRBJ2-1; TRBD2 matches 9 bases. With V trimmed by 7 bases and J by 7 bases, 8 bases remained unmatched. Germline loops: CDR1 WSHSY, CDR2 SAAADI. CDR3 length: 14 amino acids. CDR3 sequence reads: CASTLAGLSNEQFF. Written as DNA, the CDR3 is TGCGCCAGCACCCTAGCGGGATTAAGTAATGAGCAGTTCTTC.

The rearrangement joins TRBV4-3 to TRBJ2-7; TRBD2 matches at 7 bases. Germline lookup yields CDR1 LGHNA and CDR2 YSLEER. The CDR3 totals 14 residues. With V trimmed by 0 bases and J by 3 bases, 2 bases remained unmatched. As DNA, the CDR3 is TGCGCCAGCAGCCAAGAGGCGGGAGACTACGAGCAGTACTTC. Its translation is CASSQEAGDYEQYF.

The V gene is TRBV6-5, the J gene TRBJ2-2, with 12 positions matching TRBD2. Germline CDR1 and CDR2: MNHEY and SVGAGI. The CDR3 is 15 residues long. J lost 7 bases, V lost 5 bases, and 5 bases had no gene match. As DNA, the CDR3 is TGTGCCAGCAGTCTAACTAGCGGGGGGATCGGGGAGCTGTTTTTT. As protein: CASSLTSGGIGELFF.

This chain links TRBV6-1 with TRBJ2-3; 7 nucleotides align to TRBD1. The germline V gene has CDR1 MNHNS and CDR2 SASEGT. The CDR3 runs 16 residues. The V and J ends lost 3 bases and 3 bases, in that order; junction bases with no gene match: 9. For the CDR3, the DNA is TGTGCCAGCAGTGACCCCCTTCGACAGGGAACAGATACGCAGTATTTT. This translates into CASSDPLRQGTDTQYF.

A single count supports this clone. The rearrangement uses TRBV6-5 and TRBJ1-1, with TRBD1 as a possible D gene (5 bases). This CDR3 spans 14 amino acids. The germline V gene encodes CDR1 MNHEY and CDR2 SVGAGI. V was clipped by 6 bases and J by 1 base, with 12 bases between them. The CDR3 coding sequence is TGTGCCAGCAGGCCTCAGGGTACGAACACTGAAGCTTTCTTT. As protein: CASRPQGTNTEAFF.

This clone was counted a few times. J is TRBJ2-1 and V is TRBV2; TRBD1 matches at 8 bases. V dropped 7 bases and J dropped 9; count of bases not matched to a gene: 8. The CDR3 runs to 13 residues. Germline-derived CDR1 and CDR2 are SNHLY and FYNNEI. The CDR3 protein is CASTRQGLGEQFF. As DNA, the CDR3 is TGTGCCAGCACTCGACAGGGGCTTGGTGAGCAGTTCTTC.

The CDR3 nucleotides are TGTGCCAGCTCACTCCAGGGTCCCCCCATCTACGAGCAGTACTTC. It is translated as CASSLQGPPIYEQYF. The chain employs TRBV18 and TRBJ2-7, with a weak D call TRBD1 (5 bases). The V gene lost 4 bases and the J gene lost 3 bases, with 16 bases spanning the gap. CDR1 KGHSH and CDR2 LQKENI come from the germline V gene. The CDR3 is 15 amino acids.

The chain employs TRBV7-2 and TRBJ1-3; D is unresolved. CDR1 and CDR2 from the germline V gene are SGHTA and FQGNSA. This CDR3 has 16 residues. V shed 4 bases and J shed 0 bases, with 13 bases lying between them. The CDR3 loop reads CASSSPGEISGNTIYF. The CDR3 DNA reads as TGTGCCAGCAGCTCTCCCGGGGAGATCTCTGGAAACACCATATATTTT.

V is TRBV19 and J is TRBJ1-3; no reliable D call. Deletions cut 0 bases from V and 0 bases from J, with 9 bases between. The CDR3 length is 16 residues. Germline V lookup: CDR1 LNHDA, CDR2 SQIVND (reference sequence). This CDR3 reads CASSIDLGSSGNTIYF. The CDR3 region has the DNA TGTGCCAGTAGTATAGATCTTGGCAGCTCTGGAAACACCATATATTTT.

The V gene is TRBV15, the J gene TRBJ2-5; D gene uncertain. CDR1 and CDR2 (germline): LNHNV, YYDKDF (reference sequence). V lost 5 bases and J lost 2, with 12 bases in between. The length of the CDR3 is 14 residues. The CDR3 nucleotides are TGTGCCACCAGCCCCTTGGGCGATCAAGAGACCCAGTACTTC. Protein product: CATSPLGDQETQYF.

The CDR3 reads CASTFLTPNTGELFF. The CDR3, as DNA: TGTGCCAGCACCTTTTTGACTCCGAACACCGGGGAGCTGTTTTTT. This rearrangement joins TRBV7-9 to TRBJ2-2; D gene uncertain. The CDR3 is 15 amino acids. V gave up 7 bases and J gave up 0 bases, with 12 bases separating them. CDR1 and CDR2 (germline): SEHNR, FQNEAQ (reference sequence).

CDR3: CASSSGQGYGYTF. The CDR3 DNA follows: TGTGCCAGCAGCTCGGGACAGGGGTATGGCTACACCTTC. V usage is TRBV7-2 and J usage is TRBJ1-2, with 10 bases aligning to TRBD1. This CDR3 comprises 13 residues. V trimming: 4 bases; J trimming: 5 bases; junction bases outside the gene matches: 1. CDR1 is SGHTA and CDR2 is FQGNSA in the germline V gene.

DNA for the CDR3: TGTGCCAGCAGTCCGGGACAGGGGCCCACCGGGGAGCTGTTTTTT. Translated: CASSPGQGPTGELFF. The gene calls are TRBV28 and TRBJ2-2, with 10 bases aligning to TRBD1. Germline V gene data show CDR1 as MDHEN and CDR2 as SYDVKM. This CDR3 has 15 residues. Trimming at V came to 5 bases and at J to 4 bases, leaving 4 bases not matched to a gene.

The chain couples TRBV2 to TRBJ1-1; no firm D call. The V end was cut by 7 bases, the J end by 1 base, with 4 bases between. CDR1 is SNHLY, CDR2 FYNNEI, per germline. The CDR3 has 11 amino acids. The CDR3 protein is CASMRNTEAFF. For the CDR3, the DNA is TGTGCCAGCATGAGGAACACTGAAGCTTTCTTT.

The CDR3 is CASSGQLDNEQFF. The CDR3 DNA is TGTGCCAGCTCGGGACAGCTGGACAATGAGCAGTTCTTC. The chain recombines TRBV18 with TRBJ2-1; 7 bases are a match to TRBD1. This CDR3 contains 13 residues. Germline trimming cut 6 bases from V and 5 bases from J; bases unmatched to any gene: 4. CDR1 is KGHSH and CDR2 is LQKENI in the germline V gene.

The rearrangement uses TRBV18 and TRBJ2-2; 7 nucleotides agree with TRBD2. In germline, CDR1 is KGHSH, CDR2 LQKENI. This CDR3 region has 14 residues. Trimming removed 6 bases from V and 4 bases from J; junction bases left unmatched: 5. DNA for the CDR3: TGTGCCAGCTCCGAGCGGGAAGGCACCGGGGAGCTGTTTTTT. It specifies CASSEREGTGELFF.

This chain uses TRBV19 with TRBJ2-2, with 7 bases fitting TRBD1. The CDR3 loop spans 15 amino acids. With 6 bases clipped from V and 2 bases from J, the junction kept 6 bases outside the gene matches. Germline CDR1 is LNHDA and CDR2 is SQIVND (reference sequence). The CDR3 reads CASRTGTANTGELFF. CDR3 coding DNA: TGTGCCAGTAGAACGGGGACAGCCAACACCGGGGAGCTGTTTTTT.

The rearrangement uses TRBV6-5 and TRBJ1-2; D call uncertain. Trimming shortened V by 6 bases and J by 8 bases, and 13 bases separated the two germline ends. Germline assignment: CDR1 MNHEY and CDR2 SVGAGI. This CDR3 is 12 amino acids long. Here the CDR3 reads CASRDSVNGYTF. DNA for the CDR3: TGTGCCAGCAGGGACTCCGTGAACGGCTACACCTTC.

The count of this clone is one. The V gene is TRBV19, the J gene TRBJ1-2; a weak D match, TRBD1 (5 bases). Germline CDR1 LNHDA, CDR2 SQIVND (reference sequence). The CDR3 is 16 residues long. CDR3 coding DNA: TGTGCGAGCAGGACGACGGTCGGGGGGGAGGTCTATGGCTACACCTTC. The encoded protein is CASRTTVGGEVYGYTF.

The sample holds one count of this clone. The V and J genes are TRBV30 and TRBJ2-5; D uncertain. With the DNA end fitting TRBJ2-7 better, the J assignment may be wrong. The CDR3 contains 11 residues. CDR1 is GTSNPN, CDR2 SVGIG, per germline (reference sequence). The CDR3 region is CAWSRGYEQYF. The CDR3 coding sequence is TGTGCCTGGAGTAGAGGCTACGAGCAGTACTTC.